What follows are 32 T cell receptor beta chains derived from one specimen sequenced in a study of T cell responses to AZD1222 COVID-19 vaccine. Profiling relied on immunoSEQ multiplex PCR, and the TCRdb table lists in-frame clones only, not all of them. Among about 120,000 clones listed, about 90% were seen once. This sample comprised peripheral blood, obtained on day 0 of AZD1222 vaccination. These receptors were collected from an adult in good health.

The chain links TRBV7-9 to TRBJ1-4; no clear D. Germline loops: CDR1 SEHNR, CDR2 FQNEAQ (reference sequence). Trimming stripped 2 bases from V and 0 bases from J, with 10 bases between. This CDR3 has 16 residues. The CDR3 sequence is CASSLPRTATNEKLFF. The CDR3, as DNA: TGTGCCAGCAGCTTACCGAGGACCGCAACTAATGAAAAACTGTTTTTT.

The CDR3 sequence: CASSQHRNPGVHEQFF. CDR3 nucleotide sequence: TGTGCCAGCAGCCAGCATCGGAACCCAGGAGTCCATGAGCAGTTCTTC. V is TRBV3-1 (or the pseudogene TRBV3-2) and J is TRBJ2-1; no clear D gene. Trimming shortened V by 3 bases and J by 8 bases, and 20 bases separated the two germline ends. The CDR3 covers 16 residues. The germline CDR1 and CDR2 sequences are LGHDT and YNNKEL (reference sequence).

The chain joins TRBV15 to TRBJ1-5; no clear D gene. Trimming removed 1 base from V and 2 bases from J, with 6 bases in between. Germline lookup yields CDR1 LNHNV and CDR2 YYDKDF (reference sequence). This CDR3 has 14 amino acids. The CDR3 sequence is CATSRAKGNQPQHF. In nucleotides, the CDR3 is TGTGCCACCAGCAGAGCGAAGGGCAATCAGCCCCAGCATTTT.

V is TRBV15 and J is TRBJ1-6; possibly TRBD1 for D (6 bases). Trimming shortened V by 5 bases and J by 9 bases, and 17 bases separated the two germline ends. Germline lookup yields CDR1 LNHNV and CDR2 YYDKDF (reference sequence). There are 15 residues in the CDR3. The CDR3 nucleotides read TGTGCCACCAGCCGGGGCCGGGACACGACTTCACCCCTCCACTTT. It yields the protein CATSRGRDTTSPLHF.

The chain recombines TRBV10-3 with TRBJ1-3; possible D gene TRBD1, 5 bases. Looked up from germline, CDR1 is ENHRY and CDR2 is SYGVKD. The CDR3 runs to 17 residues. V shed 4 bases and J shed 3 bases, with 19 bases lying between them. The CDR3: CAISGRSMGEIGNTIYF. In DNA, the CDR3 is TGTGCCATCAGTGGCCGTTCGATGGGGGAGATTGGAAACACCATATATTTT.

There are many counts of this clone. This chain joins TRBV11-3 and TRBJ1-6; unclear D gene. V was trimmed by 2 bases and J by 9 bases, leaving 8 bases between them. The CDR3 totals 13 residues. Germline lookup yields CDR1 SGHNT and CDR2 YENEEA. The CDR3 nucleotides are TGTGCCAGCAGCTTACACGCGGGTTCACCCCTCCACTTT. Amino acid sequence: CASSLHAGSPLHF.

V usage is TRBV28 and J usage is TRBJ2-2; D not certain. V lost 10 bases and J lost 1, with 7 bases in between. This CDR3 region has 12 residues. Germline CDR1 MDHEN, CDR2 SYDVKM. CDR3 region: CATERNTGELFF. The CDR3 DNA follows: TGTGCCACCGAGCGGAACACCGGGGAGCTGTTTTTT. The entire variable domain, with the rest obtained from reference TRBV28 and TRBJ2-2, is as follows: DVKVTQSSRYLVKRTGEKVFLECVQDMDHENMFWYRQDPGLGLRLIYFSYDVKMKEKGDIPEGYSVSREKKERFSLILESASTNQTSMYLCATERNTGELFFGEGSRLTVL.

The chain links TRBV3-1 (or the pseudogene TRBV3-2) to TRBJ1-2, with D tentatively TRBD1 (6 bases). The V gene's germline CDR1 is LGHDT and CDR2 YNNKEL (reference sequence). V lost 4 bases and J 4 bases, leaving 10 bases between the germline ends. The length of the CDR3 is 13 residues. CDR3 region: CASSLGQLYGYTF. CDR3 nucleotides: TGTGCCAGCAGCCTGGGACAACTCTATGGCTACACCTTC.

This chain uses TRBV9 with TRBJ1-3; tentatively, D is TRBD1 (5 bases). This CDR3 contains 17 residues. CDR1 is SGDLS and CDR2 is YYNGEE in the germline V gene. V gave up 2 bases and J gave up 0 bases, with 15 bases separating them. CDR3 nucleotides: TGTGCCAGCAGCGTCCGCGGGCAGGGACTCTCTGGAAACACCATATATTTT. Translated, it gives CASSVRGQGLSGNTIYF.

The rearrangement links TRBV5-5 to TRBJ2-2; tentatively, D is TRBD2 (6 bases). Between the trimmed V and J ends, which lost 0 bases and 7 bases, there was a span of 10 bases. CDR1 is SGHKS, CDR2 YYEKEE, per germline (reference sequence). This CDR3 region has 14 residues. CDR3 in DNA: TGTGCCAGCAGCTTGGTGGGAGGTGACGGGGAGCTGTTTTTT. Protein product: CASSLVGGDGELFF.

This chain uses TRBV18 with TRBJ2-1; TRBD2 agrees at 8 bases. Looked up from germline, CDR1 is KGHSH and CDR2 is LQKENI. CDR3 length: 13 amino acids. V trimming: 6 bases; J trimming: 7 bases; junction bases outside the gene matches: 5. CDR3 protein: CASSGGGPNEQFF. The DNA for the CDR3 is TGTGCCAGCTCCGGGGGGGGGCCGAATGAGCAGTTCTTC. Combining the CDR3 with reference TRBV18 and TRBJ2-1 gives the whole variable domain NAGVMQNPRHLVRRRGQEARLRCSPMKGHSHVYWYRQLPEEGLKFMVYLQKENIIDESGMPKERFSAEFPKEGPSILRIQQVVRGDSAAYFCASSGGGPNEQFFGPGTRLTVL.

The chain has TRBV9 and TRBJ2-5, with D hard to call. With 3 bases removed from V and 5 bases from J, the gap between germline ends came to 20 bases. Germline V lookup: CDR1 SGDLS, CDR2 YYNGEE. This CDR3 has 16 residues. CDR3 loop: CASSETPGLRAETQYF. CDR3 nucleotides: TGTGCCAGCAGCGAAACACCGGGCCTAAGGGCGGAGACCCAGTACTTC.

To note about this clone: At the DNA level, this CDR3 is encoded by other sequences in the same sample as well. J is TRBJ1-1 and V is TRBV2; D remains ambiguous. This CDR3 spans 12 amino acids. Looked up from germline, CDR1 is SNHLY and CDR2 is FYNNEI. V lost 6 bases, J lost 1 base, and 6 bases lay in between. CDR3 DNA: TGTGCCAGCAGCAGACAGAACACTGAAGCTTTCTTT. It yields the protein CASSRQNTEAFF.

This chain links TRBV5-5 with TRBJ1-3, with D unresolved. The germline gives CDR1 SGHKS, CDR2 YYEKEE (reference sequence). The CDR3 has 14 residues. V lost 2 bases and J 2 bases, leaving 8 bases between the germline ends. The CDR3 DNA sequence: TGTGCCAGCAGCTTCGTAGGGCCTGGAAACACCATATATTTT. Residues: CASSFVGPGNTIYF.

The chain uses TRBV10-1 and TRBJ2-1; TRBD2 aligns across 7 bases. V was pared by 2 bases and J by 3 bases, with 7 bases of the junction left unmatched. The CDR3 loop spans 16 amino acids. Germline V gene lookup returns CDR1 WNHNN and CDR2 SYGVQD (reference sequence). The DNA of the CDR3 is TGCGCCAGCAGTGAGGTGGCGGGAGCGGTCTACAATGAGCAGTTCTTC. It encodes CASSEVAGAVYNEQFF.

The chain uses TRBV19 and TRBJ1-6, with D possibly matching TRBD1 (5 bases). This CDR3 is 16 amino acids long. The V gene lost 7 bases and the J gene lost 4 bases, with 17 bases spanning the gap. CDR1 and CDR2 (germline): LNHDA, SQIVND (reference sequence). CDR3 bases: TGTGCCAGTACTTCCGGATCGGGACTGTATAATTCACCCCTCCACTTT. It translates to CASTSGSGLYNSPLHF.

V and J are TRBV29-1 and TRBJ1-1; possible D gene TRBD1, 5 bases. The CDR3 runs 12 residues. Trimming shortened V by 7 bases and J by 2 bases, and 11 bases separated the two germline ends. Germline V gene lookup returns CDR1 SQVTM and CDR2 ANQGSEA. CDR3 coding DNA: TGCAGCGCCCGGGACCTCAACACTGAAGCTTTCTTT. Residues: CSARDLNTEAFF. Based on the CDR3 plus reference TRBV29-1 and TRBJ1-1, the full variable domain is SAVISQKPSRDICQRGTSLTIQCQVDSQVTMMFWYRQQPGQSLTLIATANQGSEATYESGFVIDKFPISRPNLTFSTLTVSNMSPEDSSIYLCSARDLNTEAFFGQGTRLTVV.

V gene TRBV23-1 combines with J gene TRBJ1-6; unclear D gene. TRBV23-1 is labeled an ORF, and its function is uncertain. This CDR3 is 15 amino acids long. V was shortened by 0 bases and J by 5 bases, with 8 bases between the two germline ends. This CDR3 reads CASSQSEGDNSPLHF. CDR3 DNA sequence: TGCGCCAGCAGTCAATCGGAGGGAGATAATTCACCCCTCCACTTT.

The J gene is TRBJ2-4, the V gene TRBV13; 12 nucleotides agree with TRBD2. Germline-derived CDR1 and CDR2 are PRHDT and FYEKMQ (reference sequence). V was clipped by 5 bases and J by 2 bases; unmatched bases: 10. The CDR3 sequence is 18 residues long. The CDR3 spells CASSPSASGRATKNIQYF. The DNA for the CDR3 is TGTGCCAGCAGCCCCAGTGCTAGCGGGAGGGCGACCAAAAACATTCAGTACTTC.

V gene TRBV4-1 combines with J gene TRBJ1-2; 8 bases are shared with TRBD1. The V gene's germline CDR1 is MGHRA and CDR2 YSYEKL. CDR3 size: 14 residues. With 0 bases clipped from V and 10 bases from J, the junction kept 7 bases outside the gene matches. CDR3 in amino acids: CASSQDEGQGAYTF. CDR3 DNA: TGCGCCAGCAGCCAAGATGAGGGCCAGGGGGCCTACACCTTC.

The chain joins TRBV5-5 to TRBJ1-5; 9 bases map to TRBD1. CDR1 is SGHKS and CDR2 is YYEKEE in the germline V gene (reference sequence). This CDR3 contains 16 residues. V lost 4 bases to trimming and J lost 2 bases; unmatched junction nucleotides: 7. DNA of the CDR3: TGTGCCAGCAGCGCCGGGACAGGGTTTGGCAATCAGCCCCAGCATTTT. It is translated as CASSAGTGFGNQPQHF. The variable domain in full, completed from reference TRBV5-5 and TRBJ1-5, reads DAGVTQSPTHLIKTRGQQVTLRCSPISGHKSVSWYQQVLGQGPQFIFQYYEKEERGRGNFPDRFSARQFPNYSSELNVNALLLGDSALYLCASSAGTGFGNQPQHFGDGTRLSIL.

The CDR3 coding sequence is TGTGCCAGCAGCCAGAACTCCTACGAGCAGTACTTC. Residues: CASSQNSYEQYF. The chain links TRBV7-9 to TRBJ2-7; no firm D call. The CDR3 totals 12 residues. The V end was cut by 5 bases, the J end by 0 bases, with 5 bases between. CDR1 and CDR2 from the germline V gene are SEHNR and FQNEAQ (reference sequence).

This sequence joins TRBV27 and TRBJ2-2, with TRBD2 matching 7 bases. The CDR3 is 14 residues long. In germline, CDR1 is MNHEY, CDR2 SMNVEV (reference sequence). V lost 1 base to trimming and J lost 6 bases; unmatched junction nucleotides: 2. The CDR3 is CASSLFRGAGELFF. CDR3 in DNA: TGTGCCAGCAGTTTATTTCGGGGGGCCGGGGAGCTGTTTTTT.

This clone was recorded only once. This sequence joins TRBV19 and TRBJ2-3; 8 bases line up with TRBD2. J gave up 0 bases and V 2 bases, and 4 bases lay outside the gene matches. Per the germline V gene, CDR1 is LNHDA and CDR2 is SQIVND (reference sequence). The CDR3 contains 16 residues. The CDR3 loop reads CASSIWLAGSTDTQYF. CDR3 nucleotides: TGTGCCAGTAGTATATGGCTAGCGGGTAGCACAGATACGCAGTATTTT.

The rearrangement links TRBV18 to TRBJ2-6, with D perhaps assigned TRBD1 or TRBD2 (5 bases each). Germline lookup yields CDR1 KGHSH and CDR2 LQKENI. V was clipped by 3 bases and J by 0 bases, with 18 bases between them. The CDR3 is 19 amino acids. The CDR3 DNA reads as TGTGCCAGCTCACCGAGGGGCAGGGCTCCCCTCTCTGGGGCCAACGTCCTGACTTTC. It translates to CASSPRGRAPLSGANVLTF.

The chain joins TRBV7-3 to TRBJ2-1; 10 bases agree with TRBD2. The ends lost 8 bases at V and 0 bases at J; junction bases unmatched: 16. Germline loops: CDR1 SGHTA, CDR2 FQGTGA. The CDR3 totals 19 residues. CDR3 sequence: CASSTLAGAILSSYNEQFF. CDR3 nucleotides: TGTGCCAGCTCAACCCTAGCGGGGGCCATCTTGAGCTCCTACAATGAGCAGTTCTTC. Supplemented by reference TRBV7-3 and TRBJ2-1, the full variable domain reads GAGVSQTPSNKVTEKGKYVELRCDPISGHTALYWYRQSLGQGPEFLIYFQGTGAADDSGLPNDRFFAVRPEGSVSTLKIQRTERGDSAVYLCASSTLAGAILSSYNEQFFGPGTRLTVL.

DNA for the CDR3: TGTGCCAGCAGCCGACAAGGAGGCAACACCGGGGAGCTGTTTTTT. Amino acids: CASSRQGGNTGELFF. The chain is built from TRBV6-5 and TRBJ2-2; a weak D match, TRBD2 (5 bases). The CDR3 has 15 amino acids. Trimming shortened V by 6 bases and J by 2 bases, and 13 bases separated the two germline ends. Germline CDR1 is MNHEY and CDR2 is SVGAGI.

The chain has TRBV27 and TRBJ1-1; TRBD1 agrees at 7 bases. V gave up 6 bases and J gave up 0 bases; unmatched junction bases: 7. The germline gives CDR1 MNHEY, CDR2 SMNVEV (reference sequence). The CDR3 spans 15 residues. CDR3 protein: CASSQNRGLNTEAFF. As DNA, the CDR3 is TGTGCCAGCAGCCAAAACAGGGGATTGAACACTGAAGCTTTCTTT.

This chain links TRBV19 with TRBJ2-3, with D possibly matching TRBD2 (6 bases). In germline, CDR1 is LNHDA, CDR2 SQIVND (reference sequence). Trimming cost V 2 bases and J 0 bases, with 6 bases left between them. The CDR3 is 14 residues long. The CDR3 DNA follows: TGTGCCAGTAGTATACGGGGGAGCACAGATACGCAGTATTTT. It translates to CASSIRGSTDTQYF.

There are many counts of this clone. CDR3 coding DNA: TGTGCCAGCAGCTTTACAGACTCCTACGAGCAGTACTTC. The encoded protein is CASSFTDSYEQYF. The chain is built from TRBV11-2 and TRBJ2-7; D not certain. V gave up 3 bases and J gave up 0 bases, with 6 bases separating them. The CDR3 has 13 residues. Germline V gene sequence: CDR1 SGHAT, CDR2 FQNNGV.

Only one count was recorded for this clone. J is TRBJ2-2 and V is TRBV28; D is uncertain. Deletions cut 5 bases from V and 9 bases from J, with 19 bases between. The germline CDR1 and CDR2 sequences are MDHEN and SYDVKM. The CDR3 runs 15 residues. The CDR3 loop is CASSLRAYLLRELFF. The DNA of the CDR3 is TGTGCCAGCAGTCTTCGGGCTTATCTTCTTCGGGAGCTGTTTTTT. Together with reference TRBV28 and TRBJ2-2, the CDR3 gives the full variable domain: DVKVTQSSRYLVKRTGEKVFLECVQDMDHENMFWYRQDPGLGLRLIYFSYDVKMKEKGDIPEGYSVSREKKERFSLILESASTNQTSMYLCASSLRAYLLRELFFGEGSRLTVL.

The V and J genes are TRBV7-6 and TRBJ1-5; perhaps TRBD1 as D (6 bases). The CDR3 contains 21 residues. Trimming removed 3 bases from V and 0 bases from J, with 27 bases in between. Germline assignment: CDR1 SGHVS and CDR2 FNYEAQ. The CDR3 sequence: CASSLTLLGGGATYSNQPQHF. CDR3 coding DNA: TGTGCCAGCAGCTTGACTCTCTTGGGGGGGGGCGCCACTTATAGCAATCAGCCCCAGCATTTT. Combining the CDR3 with reference TRBV7-6 and TRBJ1-5 gives the whole variable domain GAGVSQSPRYKVTKRGQDVALRCDPISGHVSLYWYRQALGQGPEFLTYFNYEAQQDKSGLPNDRFSAERPEGSISTLTIQRTEQRDSAMYRCASSLTLLGGGATYSNQPQHFGDGTRLSIL.